Following are 12 T cell receptor beta chains from one sample sequenced in a study of T cell changes during pregnancy in multiple sclerosis. Data came from immunoSEQ multiplex PCR; TCRdb stores just in-frame clones and leaves some out. The table has about 45,000 clones, 80% to 95% seen once. Source: CD4+ T cells from peripheral blood mononuclear cells, taken before pregnancy. The receptors stem from a female donor with multiple sclerosis, enrolled in a pregnancy study.

The chain carries TRBV4-3 and TRBJ2-2; 9 nucleotides agree with TRBD2. J gave up 3 bases and V 3 bases, and 8 bases lay outside the gene matches. This CDR3 is 17 amino acids long. CDR1 is LGHNA and CDR2 is YSLEER in the germline V gene. The CDR3 nucleotides read TGCGCCAGCAGCCAGGATAGCGGGGGCCTGGACACCGGGGAGCTGTTTTTT. Residues: CASSQDSGGLDTGELFF.

The gene calls are TRBV2 and TRBJ2-2; D is possibly TRBD2 (6 bases). Trimming stripped 3 bases from V and 1 base from J, with 9 bases between. CDR1 and CDR2 (germline): SNHLY, FYNNEI. This CDR3 has 15 residues. In DNA form, the CDR3 reads TGTGCCAGCAGTGAGGTGGGGGGGAACACCGGGGAGCTGTTTTTT. Protein product: CASSEVGGNTGELFF.

The chain links TRBV7-9 to TRBJ2-1, with a tentative D call TRBD1 (6 bases). The length of the CDR3 is 16 residues. The germline gives CDR1 SEHNR, CDR2 FQNEAQ (reference sequence). Trimming removed 1 base from V and 4 bases from J, with 14 bases in between. CDR3: CASSLVTGFSYNEQFF. DNA of the CDR3: TGTGCCAGCAGCTTAGTCACAGGGTTTTCGTACAATGAGCAGTTCTTC.

A single count supports this clone. The J gene is TRBJ2-7, the V gene TRBV6-1, with D perhaps matching TRBD1 (6 bases). This CDR3 comprises 11 residues. The V end was cut by 6 bases, the J end by 6 bases, with 9 bases between. CDR1 is MNHNS, CDR2 SASEGT, per germline. CDR3 DNA sequence: TGTGCCAGCAGCACAGGGTTCGAGCAGTACTTC. It yields the protein CASSTGFEQYF.

This rearrangement joins TRBV6-5 to TRBJ2-7, with 10 bases that match TRBD2. The germline V gene has CDR1 MNHEY and CDR2 SVGAGI. The CDR3 totals 13 residues. Unmatched junction bases numbered 3, after V lost 6 bases and J lost 4 bases. The CDR3 nucleotides read TGTGCCAGCAGCCTGACTAGCGGGTACGAGCAGTACTTC. Translating it yields CASSLTSGYEQYF.

The V and J genes are TRBV7-9 and TRBJ1-5; D unclear. The V end was cut by 1 base, the J end by 10 bases, with 11 bases between. The germline V gene encodes CDR1 SEHNR and CDR2 FQNEAQ (reference sequence). The CDR3 runs 13 residues. In nucleotides, the CDR3 is TGTGCCAGCAGCTTAGGGAGTGGTAGACCCCAGCATTTT. This encodes CASSLGSGRPQHF. Variable domain in full (rest from reference TRBV7-9 and TRBJ1-5): DTGVSQNPRHKITKRGQNVTFRCDPISEHNRLYWYRQTLGQGPEFLTYFQNEAQLEKSRLLSDRFSAERPKGSFSTLEIQRTEQGDSAMYLCASSLGSGRPQHFGDGTRLSIL.

CDR3 sequence reads: CASSSQGNEQYF. The CDR3 DNA reads as TGTGCCAGCAGTTCACAGGGAAACGAGCAGTACTTC. This rearrangement joins TRBV11-2 to TRBJ2-7; tentative D call: TRBD1 (6 bases). The CDR3 runs to 12 residues. V was clipped by 6 bases and J by 5 bases, with 11 bases between them. CDR1 is SGHAT and CDR2 is FQNNGV in the germline V gene.

The chain employs TRBV18 and TRBJ2-2; 14 bases fit TRBD2. The CDR3 has 17 residues. Germline lookup yields CDR1 KGHSH and CDR2 LQKENI. The J segment lost 6 bases and the V segment lost 3 bases, leaving 6 bases of the junction unmatched. The CDR3 sequence is CASSPGTSGSLSGELFF. CDR3 coding DNA: TGTGCCAGCTCACCCGGGACTAGCGGGAGTTTATCCGGGGAGCTGTTTTTT. The full variable domain, with the rest looked up from reference TRBV18 and TRBJ2-2, is NAGVMQNPRHLVRRRGQEARLRCSPMKGHSHVYWYRQLPEEGLKFMVYLQKENIIDESGMPKERFSAEFPKEGPSILRIQQVVRGDSAAYFCASSPGTSGSLSGELFFGEGSRLTVL.

The V gene is TRBV7-2, the J gene TRBJ2-7, with D possibly TRBD2 on 7 matching bases. This CDR3 comprises 14 residues. Trimming removed 1 base from V and 6 bases from J, with 13 bases in between. The germline V gene has CDR1 SGHTA and CDR2 FQGNSA. The chain's CDR3 is CASSLEGGGFEQYF. CDR3 DNA sequence: TGTGCCAGCAGCTTAGAGGGGGGGGGCTTCGAGCAGTACTTC.

The V gene is TRBV9, the J gene TRBJ2-5; 9 nucleotides line up with TRBD2. The CDR3 runs 13 residues. Germline V CDR1 and CDR2: SGDLS, YYNGEE. With V trimmed by 4 bases and J by 8 bases, 6 bases remained unmatched. CDR3 protein: CASSSLSGGTQYF. DNA of the CDR3: TGTGCCAGCAGCTCACTTAGCGGGGGTACCCAGTACTTC.

V usage is TRBV6-6 and J usage is TRBJ2-7; a weak D match, TRBD1 (5 bases). The CDR3 is 14 amino acids. Germline CDR1 MNHNY, CDR2 SVGAGI (reference sequence). The germline V and J ends were trimmed by 0 bases and 2 bases, with 8 bases remaining between them. The CDR3, as DNA: TGTGCCAGCAGTTACTCGACAGTAACCTACGAGCAGTACTTC. Its protein is CASSYSTVTYEQYF.

This clone was counted once. The genes are TRBV18 and TRBJ2-5; 7 positions match TRBD2. CDR3 length equals 14 residues. J lost 2 bases, V lost 2 bases, and 2 bases had no gene match. Germline-derived CDR1 and CDR2 are KGHSH and LQKENI. The CDR3 sequence: CASSPKGLQETQYF. The CDR3 DNA follows: TGTGCCAGCTCACCAAAGGGACTACAAGAGACCCAGTACTTC.